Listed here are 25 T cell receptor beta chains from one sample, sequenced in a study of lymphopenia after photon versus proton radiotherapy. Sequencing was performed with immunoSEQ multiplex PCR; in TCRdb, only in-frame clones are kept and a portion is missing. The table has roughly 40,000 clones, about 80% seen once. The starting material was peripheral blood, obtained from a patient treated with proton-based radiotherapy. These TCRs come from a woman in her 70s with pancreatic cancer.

CDR3 nucleotide sequence: TGTGCCAGCAACCGACAGGGGGGAAGGGATACGCAGTATTTT. This translates into CASNRQGGRDTQYF. V gene TRBV6-1 combines with J gene TRBJ2-3; 9 nucleotides line up with TRBD1. The length of the CDR3 is 14 residues. Trimming removed 7 bases from V and 6 bases from J; junction bases left unmatched: 8. Looked up from germline, CDR1 is MNHNS and CDR2 is SASEGT.

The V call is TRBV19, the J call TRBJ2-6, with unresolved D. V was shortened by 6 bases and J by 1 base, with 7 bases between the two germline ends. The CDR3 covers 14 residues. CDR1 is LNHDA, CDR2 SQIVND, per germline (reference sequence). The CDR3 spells CASSPRSGANVLTF. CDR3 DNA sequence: TGTGCCAGTAGCCCACGGTCTGGGGCCAACGTCCTGACTTTC.

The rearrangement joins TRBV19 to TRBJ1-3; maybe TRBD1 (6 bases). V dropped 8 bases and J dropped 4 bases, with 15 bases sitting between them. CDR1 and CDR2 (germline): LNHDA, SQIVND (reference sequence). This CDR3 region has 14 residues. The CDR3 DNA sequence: TGTGCCAGTCGAGACTGGGGGGCAGGAAACACCATATATTTT. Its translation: CASRDWGAGNTIYF.

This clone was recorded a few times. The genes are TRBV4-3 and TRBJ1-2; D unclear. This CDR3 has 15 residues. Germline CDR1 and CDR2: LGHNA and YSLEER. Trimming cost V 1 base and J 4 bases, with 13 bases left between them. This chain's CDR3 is CASSQVNGPLYGYTF. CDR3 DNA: TGCGCCAGCAGCCAAGTAAATGGGCCTCTCTATGGCTACACCTTC.

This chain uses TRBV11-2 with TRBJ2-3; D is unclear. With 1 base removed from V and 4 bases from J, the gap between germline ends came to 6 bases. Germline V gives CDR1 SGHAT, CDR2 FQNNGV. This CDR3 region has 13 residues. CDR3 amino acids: CASSLVWADTQYF. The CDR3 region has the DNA TGTGCCAGCAGCTTAGTTTGGGCAGATACGCAGTATTTT.

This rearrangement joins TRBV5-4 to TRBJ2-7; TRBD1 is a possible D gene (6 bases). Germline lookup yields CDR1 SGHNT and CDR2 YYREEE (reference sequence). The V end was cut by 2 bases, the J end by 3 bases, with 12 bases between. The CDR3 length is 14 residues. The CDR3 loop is CASSFFGGGYEQYF. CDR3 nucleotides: TGTGCCAGCAGCTTTTTTGGGGGCGGCTACGAGCAGTACTTC. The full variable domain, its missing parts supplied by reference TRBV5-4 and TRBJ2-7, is ETGVTQSPTHLIKTRGQQVTLRCSSQSGHNTVSWYQQALGQGPQFIFQYYREEENGRGNFPPRFSGLQFPNYSSELNVNALELDDSALYLCASSFFGGGYEQYFGPGTRLTVT.

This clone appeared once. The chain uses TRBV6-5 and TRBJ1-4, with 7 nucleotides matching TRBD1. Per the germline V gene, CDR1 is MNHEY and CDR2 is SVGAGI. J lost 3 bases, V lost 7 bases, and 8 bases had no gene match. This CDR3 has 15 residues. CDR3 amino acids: CASNTGERANEKLFF. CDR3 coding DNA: TGTGCCAGCAACACAGGGGAGAGGGCTAATGAAAAACTGTTTTTT.

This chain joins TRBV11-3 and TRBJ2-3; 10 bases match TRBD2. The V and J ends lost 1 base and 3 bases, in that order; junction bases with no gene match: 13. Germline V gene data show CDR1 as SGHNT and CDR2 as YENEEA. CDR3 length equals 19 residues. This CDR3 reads CASSLGGQREGRRTDTQYF. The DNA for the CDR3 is TGTGCCAGCAGCTTAGGAGGCCAGCGGGAGGGCCGACGGACAGATACGCAGTATTTT.

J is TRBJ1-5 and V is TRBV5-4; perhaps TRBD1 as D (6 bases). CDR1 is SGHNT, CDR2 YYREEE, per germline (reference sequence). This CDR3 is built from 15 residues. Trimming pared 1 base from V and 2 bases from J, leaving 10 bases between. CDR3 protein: CASSLQGQGNQPQHF. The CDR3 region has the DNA TGTGCCAGCAGCTTGCAGGGGCAGGGCAATCAGCCCCAGCATTTT.

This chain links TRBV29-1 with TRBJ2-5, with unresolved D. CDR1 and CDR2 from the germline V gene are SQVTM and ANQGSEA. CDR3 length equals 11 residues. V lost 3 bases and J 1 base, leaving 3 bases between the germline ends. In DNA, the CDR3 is TGCAGCGTTGAGAGCCAAGAGACCCAGTACTTC. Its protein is CSVESQETQYF.

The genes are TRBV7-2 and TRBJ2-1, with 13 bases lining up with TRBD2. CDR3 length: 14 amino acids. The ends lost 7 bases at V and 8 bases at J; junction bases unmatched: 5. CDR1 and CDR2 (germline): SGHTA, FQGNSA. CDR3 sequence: CASTGLAGADEQFF. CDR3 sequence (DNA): TGTGCCAGCACAGGACTAGCGGGGGCGGATGAGCAGTTCTTC.

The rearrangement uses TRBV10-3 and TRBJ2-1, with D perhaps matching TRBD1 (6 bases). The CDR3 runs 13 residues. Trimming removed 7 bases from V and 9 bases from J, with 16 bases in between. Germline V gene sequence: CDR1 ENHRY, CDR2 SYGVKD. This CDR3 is CAITGQQSPEQFF. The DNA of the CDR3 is TGTGCCATCACTGGACAGCAATCCCCTGAGCAGTTCTTC.

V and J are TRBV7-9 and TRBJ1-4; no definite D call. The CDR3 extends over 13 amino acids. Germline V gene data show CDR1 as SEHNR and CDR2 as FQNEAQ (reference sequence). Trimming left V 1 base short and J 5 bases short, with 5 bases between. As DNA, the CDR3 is TGTGCCAGCAGCTTAGATGTGAATGAAAAACTGTTTTTT. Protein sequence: CASSLDVNEKLFF.

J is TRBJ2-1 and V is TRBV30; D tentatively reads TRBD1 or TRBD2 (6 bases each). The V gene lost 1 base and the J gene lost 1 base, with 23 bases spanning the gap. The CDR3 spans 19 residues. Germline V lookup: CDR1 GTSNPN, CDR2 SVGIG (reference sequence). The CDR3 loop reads CAWSGTAEGGQSSYNEQFF. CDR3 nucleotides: TGTGCCTGGAGTGGAACGGCCGAAGGGGGGCAGAGTTCCTACAATGAGCAGTTCTTC.

CDR3 in amino acids: CASSSQWGLAYEQYF. CDR3 nucleotides: TGTGCCAGCAGCTCGCAGTGGGGTCTTGCCTACGAGCAGTACTTC. The rearrangement joins TRBV7-2 to TRBJ2-7, with D hard to call. Germline V gene lookup returns CDR1 SGHTA and CDR2 FQGNSA. The CDR3 is made up of 15 amino acids. V was shortened by 4 bases and J by 2 bases, with 15 bases between the two germline ends.

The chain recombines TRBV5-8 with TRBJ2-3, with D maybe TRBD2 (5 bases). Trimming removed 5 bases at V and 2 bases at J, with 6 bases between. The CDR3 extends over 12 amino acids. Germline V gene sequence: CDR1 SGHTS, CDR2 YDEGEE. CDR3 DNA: TGTGCCAGCAGACTAGACACAGATACGCAGTATTTT. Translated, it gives CASRLDTDTQYF.

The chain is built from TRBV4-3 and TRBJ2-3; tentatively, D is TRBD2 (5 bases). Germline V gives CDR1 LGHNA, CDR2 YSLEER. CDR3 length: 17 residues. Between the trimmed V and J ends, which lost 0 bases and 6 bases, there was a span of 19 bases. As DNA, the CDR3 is TGCGCCAGCAGCCAAGATCGGATTGAGGGAGTTCGGGATACGCAGTATTTT. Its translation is CASSQDRIEGVRDTQYF.

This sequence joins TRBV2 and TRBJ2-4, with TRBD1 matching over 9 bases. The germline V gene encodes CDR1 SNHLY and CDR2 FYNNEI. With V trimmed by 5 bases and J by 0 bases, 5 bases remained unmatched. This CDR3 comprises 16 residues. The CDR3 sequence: CASSMDRGIAKNIQYF. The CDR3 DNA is TGTGCCAGCAGTATGGACAGGGGCATAGCCAAAAACATTCAGTACTTC.

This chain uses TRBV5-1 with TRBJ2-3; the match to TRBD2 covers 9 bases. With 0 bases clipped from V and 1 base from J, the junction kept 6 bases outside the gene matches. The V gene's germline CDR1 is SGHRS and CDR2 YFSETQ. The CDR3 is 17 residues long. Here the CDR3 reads CASSLVLAGDGTDTQYF. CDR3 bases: TGCGCCAGCAGCTTGGTACTAGCGGGTGATGGCACAGATACGCAGTATTTT.

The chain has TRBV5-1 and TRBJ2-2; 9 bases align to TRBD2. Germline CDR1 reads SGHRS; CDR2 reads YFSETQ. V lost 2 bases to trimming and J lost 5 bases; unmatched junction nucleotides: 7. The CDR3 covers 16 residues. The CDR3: CASSLRSGSGTGELFF. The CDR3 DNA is TGCGCCAGCAGCTTACGTAGCGGGAGCGGGACCGGGGAGCTGTTTTTT.

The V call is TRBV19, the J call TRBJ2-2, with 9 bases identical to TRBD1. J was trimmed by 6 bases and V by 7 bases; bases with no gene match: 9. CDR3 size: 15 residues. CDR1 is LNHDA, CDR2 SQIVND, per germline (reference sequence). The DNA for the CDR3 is TGTGCCAGTAATTTGCGGACAGGGGTCGCCGGGGAGCTGTTTTTT. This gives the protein CASNLRTGVAGELFF.

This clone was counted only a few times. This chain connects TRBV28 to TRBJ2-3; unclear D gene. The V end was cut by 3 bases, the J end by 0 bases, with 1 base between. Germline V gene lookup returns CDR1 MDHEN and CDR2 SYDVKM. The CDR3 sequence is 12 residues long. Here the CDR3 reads CASSLSTDTQYF. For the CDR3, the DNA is TGTGCCAGCAGTTTGAGCACAGATACGCAGTATTTT.

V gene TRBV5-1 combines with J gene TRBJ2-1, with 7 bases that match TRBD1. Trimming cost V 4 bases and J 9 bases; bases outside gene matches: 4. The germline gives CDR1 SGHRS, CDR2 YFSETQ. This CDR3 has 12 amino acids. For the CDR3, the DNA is TGCGCCAGCAGCCCGACAGGGACTGAGCAGTTCTTC. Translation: CASSPTGTEQFF.

CDR3 region: CASSPRQAVNEKLFF. The DNA for the CDR3 is TGTGCCAGCAGCCCAAGACAGGCCGTCAATGAAAAACTGTTTTTT. This rearrangement joins TRBV7-2 to TRBJ1-4; the D gene is possibly TRBD1 (6 bases). This CDR3 is built from 15 residues. Per germline, CDR1 SGHTA and CDR2 FQGNSA. V was trimmed by 5 bases and J by 5 bases, leaving 15 bases between them. Using reference TRBV7-2 and TRBJ1-4 for the parts outside the CDR3, the full variable domain is GAGVSQSPSNKVTEKGKDVELRCDPISGHTALYWYRQSLGQGLEFLIYFQGNSAPDKSGLPSDRFSAERTGGSVSTLTIQRTQQEDSAVYLCASSPRQAVNEKLFFGSGTQLSVL.

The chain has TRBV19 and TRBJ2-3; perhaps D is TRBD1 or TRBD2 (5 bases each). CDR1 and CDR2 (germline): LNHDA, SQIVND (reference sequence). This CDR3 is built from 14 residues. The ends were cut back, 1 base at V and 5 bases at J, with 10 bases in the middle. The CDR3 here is CASSIGGGLDTQYF. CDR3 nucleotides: TGTGCCAGTAGTATAGGGGGCGGGCTAGATACGCAGTATTTT.